The rows below give T cell receptor beta chains drawn from one sample of a study of neurological immune-mediated disorders. Each CDR3 protein gets one entry after TCRdb re-called the 5' RACE reads with MiXCR. The table records over 35,000 distinct CDR3 sequences, around 4.3% of them present only once. Source material: PBMCs. The receptors stem from an older woman with multiple sclerosis. Both conserved end residues are part of each CDR3. Each record gives: V gene, D gene, J gene, clone size, CDR3 protein, CDR3 DNA. The D gene is left open where the match is weak. Size is stated for part of the rows, as once, few or many counts, or as a class when the clone is expanded.

TRBV9	-	TRBJ2-1	many	CASSGLQGGPYNEQFF	TGTGCCAGCAGCGGCCTTCAAGGGGGACCCTACAATGAGCAGTTCTTC
TRBV9	-	TRBJ2-3	few	CASSVDGLGLDTQYF	TGTGCCAGCAGCGTAGATGGGTTAGGACTCGATACGCAGTATTTT
TRBV5-1	TRBD1	TRBJ1-1	medium-sized	CASSLGNDRAGTEAFF	TGCGCCAGCAGCTTGGGCAACGACAGGGCGGGCACTGAAGCTTTCTTT
TRBV28	-	TRBJ2-7	many	CASTTPSGQREQYF	TGTGCCAGCACTACCCCGTCGGGGCAGCGCGAGCAGTACTTC
TRBV3-1	-	TRBJ2-4	many	CASSPIPDGAKNIQYF	TGTGCCAGCAGCCCCATACCCGACGGGGCCAAAAACATTCAGTACTTC
TRBV10-3	TRBD2	TRBJ2-5	many	CAISEGGLAGETQYF	TGTGCCATCAGTGAGGGAGGACTAGCAGGCGAGACCCAGTACTTC
TRBV2	-	TRBJ1-4	many	CARRKGTAATNEKLFF	TGTGCCAGGCGGAAGGGGACCGCTGCAACTAATGAAAAACTGTTTTTT
TRBV4-3	-	TRBJ1-2	many	CASSQGFWASYGYTF	TGCGCCAGCAGCCAAGGTTTTTGGGCCTCCTATGGCTACACCTTC
TRBV4-2	TRBD2	TRBJ2-7	many	CASSQNLAGGYEQYF	TGTGCCAGCAGCCAGAATCTAGCGGGGGGCTACGAGCAGTACTTC
TRBV3-1	-	TRBJ1-1	few	CASSQAPGRTEAFF	TGTGCCAGCAGCCAAGCGCCAGGGCGGACTGAAGCTTTCTTT
TRBV7-2	TRBD1	TRBJ1-4	many	CASSTSRGTGEKLFF	TGTGCCAGCAGCACCAGCAGGGGGACAGGGGAAAAACTGTTTTTT
TRBV7-9	-	TRBJ2-5	-	CASSLGSTAEQETQYF	TGTGCCAGCAGCTTAGGGTCGACGGCAGAGCAAGAGACCCAGTACTTC
TRBV6-5	-	TRBJ2-3	few	CASSQTTGPGTDTQYF	TGTGCCAGCAGCCAAACTACAGGACCTGGCACAGATACGCAGTATTTT
TRBV24-1	TRBD1	TRBJ2-5	many	CATSGTAGGTQYF	TGTGCCACCAGCGGGACAGCCGGAGGGACCCAGTACTTC
TRBV29-1	-	TRBJ2-1	many	CSVDYNEQFF	TGCAGCGTTGACTACAATGAGCAGTTCTTC
TRBV12-3/TRBV12-4	-	TRBJ1-1	-	CASTPQGGSEAFF	TGTGCCAGCACCCCCCAAGGGGGTTCTGAAGCTTTCTTT
TRBV5-1	TRBD1	TRBJ2-2	many	CASSPQQGAVELFF	TGCGCCAGCAGCCCGCAACAGGGGGCGGTGGAACTGTTTTTT
TRBV5-1	-	TRBJ1-2	many	CASSPRGRVNYGYTF	TGCGCCAGCAGCCCTCGGGGTAGGGTGAACTATGGCTACACCTTC
TRBV6-5	-	TRBJ1-1	many	CASSLSEALEAFF	TGTGCCAGCAGTTTATCAGAGGCCCTTGAAGCTTTCTTT
TRBV28	TRBD2	TRBJ2-7	medium-sized	CASSAPGLPLAAYEQYF	TGTGCCAGCAGTGCTCCGGGACTACCCTTAGCAGCCTACGAGCAGTACTTC
TRBV18	-	TRBJ2-5	many	CASSPPSASMETQYF	TGTGCCAGCTCACCACCGTCAGCCTCAATGGAGACCCAGTACTTC
TRBV10-2	-	TRBJ2-6	many	CASAGTGANVLTF	TGCGCCAGCGCGGGGACTGGGGCCAACGTCCTGACTTTC
TRBV10-2	-	TRBJ2-3	-	CASSESAERAADTQYF	TGCGCCAGCAGTGAGTCGGCGGAGAGGGCGGCAGATACGCAGTATTTT
TRBV7-3	-	TRBJ1-1	many	CASSLTWNTEAFF	TGTGCCAGCAGCTTAACCTGGAACACTGAAGCTTTCTTT
TRBV20-1	-	TRBJ2-3	many	CSARAGEYLRGSTDTEYF	TGCAGTGCTAGAGCCGGAGAATATCTTCGGGGGAGCACAGATACGGAGTATTTT
TRBV2	-	TRBJ2-1	many	CATSLGYEQFF	TGTGCCACCTCCCTGGGTTATGAGCAGTTCTTC
TRBV6-2/TRBV6-3	TRBD1	TRBJ1-1	many	CASSYSGGVMEAFF	TGTGCCAGCAGTTACTCAGGGGGCGTCATGGAAGCTTTCTTT
TRBV14	-	TRBJ1-5	-	CASSPGSGSNQPQHF	TGTGCCAGCAGCCCAGGAAGTGGGAGCAATCAGCCCCAGCATTTT
TRBV4-3	-	TRBJ1-1	many	CASSQDPRDNTEAFF	TGCGCCAGCAGCCAAGATCCCAGAGATAACACTGAAGCTTTCTTT
TRBV5-1	TRBD1	TRBJ1-1	many	CASSPRDSGTEAFF	TGCGCCAGCAGCCCGAGGGACAGTGGGACTGAAGCTTTCTTT
TRBV24-1	-	TRBJ1-2	-	CAISIANYGYTF	TGTGCCATCAGCATAGCTAACTATGGCTACACCTTC
TRBV24-1	-	TRBJ2-5	few	CATSDPGHQETQYF	TGTGCCACCAGTGACCCGGGCCATCAAGAGACCCAGTACTTC
TRBV11-3	-	TRBJ2-1	many	CASSFGGGRREQFF	TGTGCCAGCAGCTTTGGGGGAGGCCGTAGGGAGCAGTTCTTC
TRBV7-8	TRBD1	TRBJ1-2	many	CASSRDRADYGYTF	TGTGCCAGCAGCCGGGACAGGGCAGACTATGGCTACACCTTC
TRBV4-1	TRBD1	TRBJ1-5	many	CASSQGGQGGNQPQHF	TGCGCCAGCAGCCAAGGCGGACAGGGGGGCAATCAGCCCCAGCATTTT
TRBV27	TRBD1	TRBJ1-5	many	CASSSLTGGNQPQHF	TGTGCCAGCAGTTCCTTGACAGGGGGCAATCAGCCCCAGCATTTT
TRBV20-1	-	TRBJ1-6	-	CSARVSGSYNSPLHF	TGCAGTGCTAGAGTTTCCGGCTCCTATAATTCACCCCTCCACTTT
TRBV7-9	-	TRBJ1-1	many	CASSSWGRRNTEAFF	TGTGCCAGCAGCTCCTGGGGACGACGAAACACTGAAGCTTTCTTT
TRBV7-2	-	TRBJ1-2	-	CASSLAVGVWGF	TGTGCCAGCAGCTTAGCCGTTGGGGTCTGGGGCTTC
TRBV4-1	-	TRBJ2-3	many	CASSQVGWTDTQYF	TGCGCCAGCAGCCAAGTCGGATGGACAGATACGCAGTATTTT
TRBV5-1	-	TRBJ2-7	many	CASSWDKLAPEQYF	TGCGCCAGCAGCTGGGACAAACTAGCTCCCGAGCAGTACTTC
TRBV20-1	TRBD1	TRBJ1-5	many	CSARDTGGGNQPQHF	TGCAGTGCTAGAGACACAGGGGGCGGCAATCAGCCCCAGCATTTT
TRBV27	-	TRBJ1-1	many	CASTTGMNTEAFF	TGTGCCAGCACGACGGGGATGAACACTGAAGCTTTCTTT